Shown below are 32 T cell receptor beta chains from a single sample sequenced in a study of T cell responses to AZD1222 COVID-19 vaccine. The protocol was immunoSEQ multiplex PCR, while the TCRdb copy is restricted to in-frame clones and leaves out a portion. The data contain 110,000 or so clones, about 91% of them singletons. The sample was peripheral blood, taken 28 days after the second AZD1222 dose. These receptors all stem from an adult who received the AZD1222 COVID-19 vaccine.

The chain recombines TRBV10-3 with TRBJ1-5; no definite D call. The germline V gene encodes CDR1 ENHRY and CDR2 SYGVKD. The V gene lost 2 bases and the J gene lost 2 bases, with 7 bases spanning the gap. The CDR3 is 14 amino acids. CDR3 residues: CAISERQGNQPQHF. CDR3 in DNA: TGTGCCATCAGTGAGAGGCAGGGCAATCAGCCCCAGCATTTT.

In its sample, this clone was seen a few times. This rearrangement joins TRBV3-1 (or the pseudogene TRBV3-2) to TRBJ1-2; 8 bases fit TRBD1. This CDR3 has 16 residues. Looked up from germline, CDR1 is LGHDT and CDR2 is YNNKEL (reference sequence). Trimming removed 4 bases from V and 8 bases from J; junction bases left unmatched: 15. CDR3 amino acids: CASSRTLDRESEGYTF. As DNA, the CDR3 is TGTGCCAGCAGCCGCACCCTGGACAGGGAATCGGAAGGCTACACCTTC.

This chain uses TRBV7-8 with TRBJ2-5; TRBD2 agrees at 8 bases. After removal of 6 bases from V and 5 bases from J, the junction contained 5 bases not matched to a gene. Germline lookup yields CDR1 SGHVS and CDR2 FQNEAQ. This CDR3 region has 13 residues. CDR3 coding DNA: TGTGCCAGCAGTCACAGCGGGGGTGAGACCCAGTACTTC. Its protein is CASSHSGGETQYF.

The rearrangement uses TRBV7-3 and TRBJ2-1; a possible D gene is TRBD1 (7 bases). V lost 4 bases and J 7 bases, leaving 8 bases between the germline ends. CDR1 is SGHTA, CDR2 FQGTGA, per germline. The CDR3 is 12 amino acids. CDR3 DNA sequence: TGTGCCAGCAGCTCAGGGGGGAATGAGCAGTTCTTC. Translation: CASSSGGNEQFF.

J is TRBJ1-1 and V is TRBV6-4; D is undetermined. Germline CDR1 reads MRHNA; CDR2 reads SNTAGT. This CDR3 has 11 residues. V was shortened by 9 bases and J by 2 bases, with 7 bases between the two germline ends. The CDR3 DNA is TGTGCCAGTCGGAGTAACACTGAAGCTTTCTTT. Amino acid sequence: CASRSNTEAFF.

The chain joins TRBV6-4 to TRBJ2-7, with TRBD1 matching 8 bases. The V and J ends lost 6 bases and 3 bases, in that order; junction bases with no gene match: 13. From germline, CDR1 is MRHNA and CDR2 SNTAGT. The CDR3 covers 16 residues. CDR3 sequence reads: CASRGTGDCGYYEQYF. The CDR3 coding sequence is TGTGCCAGCAGGGGGACAGGAGATTGTGGTTACTACGAGCAGTACTTC.

V is TRBV7-3 and J is TRBJ2-1; TRBD1 agrees at 9 bases. The CDR3 sequence is 13 residues long. Trimming took 3 bases from V and 9 from J; bases not matched to a gene: 3. In germline, CDR1 is SGHTA, CDR2 FQGTGA. The CDR3 reads CASSFGQGIEQFF. The CDR3 coding sequence is TGTGCCAGCAGCTTCGGACAGGGGATTGAGCAGTTCTTC.

The chain links TRBV12-3 or TRBV12-4 to TRBJ2-5, with 7 bases lining up with TRBD2. CDR3 length equals 13 residues. After removal of 3 bases from V and 9 bases from J, the junction contained 7 bases not matched to a gene. In DNA, the CDR3 is TGTGCCAGCAGTTTTCGGGGGGAGCTGGCCCAGTACTTC. It specifies CASSFRGELAQYF.

The V gene is TRBV18, the J gene TRBJ2-7, with TRBD1 identical over 7 bases. This CDR3 contains 14 residues. Germline V gene sequence: CDR1 KGHSH, CDR2 LQKENI. V gave up 2 bases and J gave up 1 base; unmatched junction bases: 2. CDR3 sequence reads: CASSPSGQSYEQYF. As DNA, the CDR3 is TGTGCCAGCTCACCATCGGGACAGTCCTACGAGCAGTACTTC.

The chain combines TRBV5-4 with TRBJ2-2; unclear D gene. The length of the CDR3 is 15 residues. Germline V gives CDR1 SGHNT, CDR2 YYREEE (reference sequence). V was shortened by 0 bases and J by 3 bases, with 9 bases between the two germline ends. CDR3 amino acids: CASSLAARDTGELFF. CDR3 bases: TGTGCCAGCAGCTTGGCCGCCAGAGACACCGGGGAGCTGTTTTTT.

Concerning this clone: At the DNA level, this CDR3 is encoded by other sequences in the same sample as well. The rearrangement links TRBV9 to TRBJ2-5, with 8 bases that match TRBD2. The CDR3 consists of 15 residues. CDR1 and CDR2 (germline): SGDLS, YYNGEE. After removal of 0 bases from V and 2 bases from J, the junction contained 3 bases not matched to a gene. The CDR3 here is CASSVAGGPQETQYF. The CDR3 bases are TGTGCCAGCAGCGTAGCGGGGGGGCCACAAGAGACCCAGTACTTC. Full variable domain (outside the CDR3, taken from reference TRBV9 and TRBJ2-5): DSGVTQTPKHLITATGQRVTLRCSPRSGDLSVYWYQQSLDQGLQFLIQYYNGEERAKGNILERFSAQQFPDLHSELNLSSLELGDSALYFCASSVAGGPQETQYFGPGTRLLVL.

The chain links TRBV6-6 to TRBJ1-2; D is undetermined. Germline CDR1 and CDR2: MNHNY and SVGAGI (reference sequence). The CDR3 consists of 13 residues. Deletions cut 0 bases from V and 8 bases from J, with 10 bases between. CDR3 bases: TGTGCCAGCAGTTACTCGGAGTTTTCCGGCTACACCTTC. Its protein is CASSYSEFSGYTF.

This clone was seen a single time. The rearrangement uses TRBV28 and TRBJ2-4, with a possible D match to TRBD1 (5 bases). This CDR3 region has 14 residues. CDR1 and CDR2 (germline): MDHEN, SYDVKM. V gave up 2 bases and J gave up 8 bases, with 13 bases separating them. CDR3 nucleotide sequence: TGTGCCAGCAGTTTAACCCAGGGCAGTCACATTCAGTACTTC. It is translated as CASSLTQGSHIQYF.

V usage is TRBV28 and J usage is TRBJ1-2; 12 bases match TRBD1. CDR1 MDHEN and CDR2 SYDVKM come from the germline V gene. J was trimmed by 0 bases and V by 4 bases; bases with no gene match: 9. This CDR3 spans 18 amino acids. CDR3 loop: CASSSSGTGGSANYGYTF. The CDR3, as DNA: TGTGCCAGCAGTTCGTCCGGGACAGGGGGCTCGGCTAACTATGGCTACACCTTC.

The rearrangement uses TRBV28 and TRBJ1-1; D might be TRBD1 (6 bases). V lost 3 bases, J lost 4 bases, and 15 bases lay in between. Germline loops: CDR1 MDHEN, CDR2 SYDVKM. The CDR3 loop spans 15 amino acids. The CDR3 is CASSFSGAVGTEAFF. The CDR3 coding sequence is TGTGCCAGCAGTTTTTCAGGGGCAGTGGGCACTGAAGCTTTCTTT.

This chain joins TRBV7-8 and TRBJ2-1; 8 bases match TRBD1. Per germline, CDR1 SGHVS and CDR2 FQNEAQ. The V gene end was trimmed by 5 bases and the J gene end by 0 bases; junction bases not matched to a gene: 6. This CDR3 has 16 amino acids. The CDR3 nucleotides read TGTGCCAGCAGCCCCCGGACAGGGAGCTCCTACAATGAGCAGTTCTTC. This translates into CASSPRTGSSYNEQFF.

V is TRBV19 and J is TRBJ1-5, with 7 bases fitting TRBD1. Germline V CDR1 and CDR2: LNHDA, SQIVND (reference sequence). This CDR3 contains 16 residues. V shed 3 bases and J 7 bases; nucleotides not matched to a gene: 12. This CDR3 reads CASSILAGGAGQPQHF. The DNA of the CDR3 is TGTGCCAGTAGTATCCTGGCAGGGGGGGCCGGGCAGCCCCAGCATTTT.

The J gene is TRBJ2-5, the V gene TRBV9; a possible D gene is TRBD1 (7 bases). This CDR3 has 15 residues. V dropped 0 bases and J dropped 4 bases, with 13 bases sitting between them. Per the germline V gene, CDR1 is SGDLS and CDR2 is YYNGEE. The CDR3: CASSVETGRSETQYF. DNA of the CDR3: TGTGCCAGCAGCGTAGAGACAGGGAGGTCAGAGACCCAGTACTTC.

This sequence joins TRBV18 and TRBJ2-7; TRBD2 matches at 12 bases. Unmatched junction bases numbered 3, after V lost 5 bases and J lost 1 base. Germline-derived CDR1 and CDR2 are KGHSH and LQKENI. The CDR3 covers 15 residues. The CDR3 loop is CASSETSGGSYEQYF. The DNA of the CDR3 is TGTGCCAGCTCAGAGACTAGCGGGGGATCCTACGAGCAGTACTTC.

The chain joins TRBV28 to TRBJ1-1; no clear D. There are 14 residues in the CDR3. Germline CDR1 and CDR2: MDHEN and SYDVKM. Trimming took off 2 bases at V and 0 bases at J, with 7 bases between the two ends. The CDR3 loop reads CASSLMSLNTEAFF. In DNA, the CDR3 is TGTGCCAGCAGTTTAATGAGTTTGAACACTGAAGCTTTCTTT.

V is TRBV11-3 and J is TRBJ1-2; possible D gene TRBD1, 6 bases. The CDR3 covers 17 residues. CDR1 is SGHNT and CDR2 is YENEEA in the germline V gene. The germline V and J ends were trimmed by 3 bases and 3 bases, with 20 bases remaining between them. CDR3 DNA: TGTGCCAGCAGCTTGGGTGGGGGGCGCAGGTGTGACTATGGCTACACCTTC. Amino acids: CASSLGGGRRCDYGYTF.

This clone was seen just once. The CDR3, as DNA: TGTGCCAGCAGTGAAACAGGGGACTATGGCTACACCTTC. As protein: CASSETGDYGYTF. The chain uses TRBV6-1 and TRBJ1-2; 7 nucleotides line up with TRBD1. This CDR3 has 13 residues. Germline CDR1 is MNHNS and CDR2 is SASEGT. The ends lost 2 bases at V and 3 bases at J; junction bases unmatched: 0.

The rearrangement links TRBV11-2 to TRBJ1-2; a weak D match, TRBD1 (6 bases). V lost 5 bases, J lost 2 bases, and 15 bases lay in between. The CDR3 runs 15 residues. Germline-derived CDR1 and CDR2 are SGHAT and FQNNGV. CDR3 bases: TGTGCCAGCAGCCCCAACAGGGTACCCAACTATGGCTACACCTTC. Its protein product is CASSPNRVPNYGYTF.

The chain recombines TRBV28 with TRBJ1-4; no clear D. Per the germline V gene, CDR1 is MDHEN and CDR2 is SYDVKM. The CDR3 is 15 amino acids. V lost 1 base to trimming and J lost 6 bases, with 12 bases between them. CDR3 residues: CASSLSRQEDEKLFF. Here the CDR3 DNA reads TGTGCCAGCAGTTTATCAAGGCAGGAAGATGAAAAACTGTTTTTT.

This chain connects TRBV2 to TRBJ2-1, with D unresolved. Germline CDR1 is SNHLY and CDR2 is FYNNEI. Trimming left V 7 bases short and J 1 base short, with 2 bases between. The CDR3 has 11 residues. CDR3 sequence: CASTSYNEQFF. The CDR3 DNA reads as TGTGCCAGCACTTCCTACAATGAGCAGTTCTTC.

This chain connects TRBV4-1 to TRBJ1-2; TRBD1 might be the D (6 bases). V was pared by 2 bases and J by 6 bases, with 13 bases between. CDR3 size: 14 residues. The germline V gene encodes CDR1 MGHRA and CDR2 YSYEKL. The CDR3: CASSQRGAGDGYTF. In DNA form, the CDR3 reads TGCGCCAGCAGCCAACGTGGGGCAGGGGATGGCTACACCTTC.

This clone was counted many times. The chain employs TRBV5-8 and TRBJ2-5; 7 bases fit TRBD2. Germline V gene sequence: CDR1 SGHTS, CDR2 YDEGEE. The CDR3 sequence is 14 residues long. V shed 4 bases and J 7 bases; nucleotides not matched to a gene: 10. The CDR3 here is CASSHGAAGVTQYF. CDR3 in DNA: TGTGCCAGCAGCCACGGTGCGGCGGGGGTGACCCAGTACTTC.

This chain links TRBV14 with TRBJ2-2; D unresolved. Germline V gene data show CDR1 as SGHDN and CDR2 as FVKESK. Trimming took 5 bases from V and 4 from J, leaving 8 bases between them. This CDR3 region has 13 residues. The CDR3: CASSNIPTGELFF. DNA for the CDR3: TGTGCCAGCAGCAATATACCCACCGGGGAGCTGTTTTTT.

This clone has a handful of counts. The chain has TRBV4-1 and TRBJ2-4, with TRBD1 matching 8 bases. The CDR3 loop spans 14 amino acids. Trimming removed 8 bases from V and 8 bases from J; junction bases left unmatched: 11. The germline gives CDR1 MGHRA, CDR2 YSYEKL. CDR3 region: CASAPPDREDIQYF. In DNA, the CDR3 is TGCGCCAGCGCCCCTCCGGACAGGGAGGACATTCAGTACTTC.

This chain joins TRBV25-1 and TRBJ1-3, with D perhaps TRBD1 (5 bases). Trimming took off 3 bases at V and 0 bases at J, with 9 bases between the two ends. The CDR3 extends over 15 amino acids. The germline V gene has CDR1 MGHDK and CDR2 SYGVNS. The CDR3 sequence: CASSDTGPSGNTIYF. The DNA for the CDR3 is TGTGCCAGCAGTGACACAGGACCCTCTGGAAACACCATATATTTT.

The chain uses TRBV7-2 and TRBJ2-7; possibly TRBD1 or TRBD2 for D (5 bases each). Germline V gives CDR1 SGHTA, CDR2 FQGNSA. The CDR3 covers 13 residues. V lost 8 bases and J 2 bases, leaving 13 bases between the germline ends. The CDR3 here is CASSPRGPYEQYF. For the CDR3, the DNA is TGTGCCAGCTCACCCCGGGGCCCCTACGAGCAGTACTTC.

Only one count was recorded for this clone. The chain combines TRBV27 with TRBJ1-4, with 7 bases identical to TRBD1. J gave up 8 bases and V 4 bases, and 7 bases lay outside the gene matches. In germline, CDR1 is MNHEY, CDR2 SMNVEV (reference sequence). This CDR3 is 14 amino acids long. The CDR3 DNA sequence: TGTGCCAGCAGTTCCGGACAGGAACCCGAAAAACTGTTTTTT. Protein product: CASSSGQEPEKLFF.